A single sample gave rise to the 28 T cell receptor beta chains below, sequenced in a study of multiple sclerosis patients with progressive multifocal leukoencephalopathy (dated by TCRdb to the late 2010s). Libraries were constructed by the immunoSEQ multiplex PCR assay. TCRdb took this table from immuneACCESS and kept in-frame rearrangements with V and J called. Such tables lack part of the clones; where checked against another copy, unresolved V genes explain under half of the gap, and the rest is unexplained. The sample table shows more than 30,000 clones, and 87% are seen once. The ten biggest clones cover around 6% of the sample. Interpreted using the paper, the time point label stands for: time of PML onset. In light of the paper, this sample's treatment or condition label describes: on natalizumab therapy at sampling. The specimen was PBMCs, collected from a patient treated with natalizumab. These receptors were collected from a woman in her thirties or forties with progressive multifocal leukoencephalopathy.

This chain uses TRBV14 with TRBJ1-2; D possibly corresponds to TRBD1 (5 bases). Germline CDR1 reads SGHDN; CDR2 reads FVKESK. The CDR3 length is 13 residues. Trimming left V 2 bases short and J 5 bases short, with 9 bases between. The CDR3 is CASSQQGGYGYTF. The DNA of the CDR3 is TGTGCCAGCAGCCAACAGGGCGGATATGGCTACACCTTC.

The genes are TRBV6-5 and TRBJ2-7, with 8 bases that match TRBD1. This CDR3 is 14 amino acids long. CDR1 is MNHEY, CDR2 SVGAGI, per germline. V was pared by 7 bases and J by 6 bases, with 11 bases of the junction left unmatched. CDR3 DNA: TGTGCCAGCATCTACCGACAGGGGAAGGGCGAGCAGTACTTC. Translation gives CASIYRQGKGEQYF.

J is TRBJ1-1 and V is TRBV5-1; D is ambiguous. This CDR3 has 15 residues. The germline gives CDR1 SGHRS, CDR2 YFSETQ. V was cut by 4 bases and J by 1 base, with 14 bases left in between. DNA for the CDR3: TGCGCCAGCAGCCCTGGAATCCCAGAGAACACTGAAGCTTTCTTT. Translating gives CASSPGIPENTEAFF.

The CDR3, as DNA: TGCGCCAGCAGCCAAGAGTTGGGCAGCGGGGTTTACAATGAGCAGTTCTTC. Its protein is CASSQELGSGVYNEQFF. The genes are TRBV4-3 and TRBJ2-1, with 7 bases matching TRBD2. The germline CDR1 and CDR2 sequences are LGHNA and YSLEER. Trimming removed 0 bases from V and 4 bases from J; junction bases left unmatched: 9. The CDR3 runs 17 residues.

The rearrangement uses TRBV15 and TRBJ1-5; D is ambiguous. The CDR3 length is 14 residues. With 1 base removed from V and 6 bases from J, the gap between germline ends came to 10 bases. Germline CDR1 and CDR2: LNHNV and YYDKDF (reference sequence). The CDR3, as DNA: TGTGCCACCAGCAGAGTTGGCCTCGCTCAGCCCCAGCATTTT. It is translated as CATSRVGLAQPQHF.

The rearrangement uses TRBV4-1 and TRBJ2-1; weak D call: TRBD1 (6 bases). Germline assignment: CDR1 MGHRA and CDR2 YSYEKL. Deletions cut 4 bases from V and 10 bases from J, with 11 bases between. CDR3 length equals 12 residues. The CDR3: CASSLIDREQFF. CDR3 sequence (DNA): TGCGCCAGCAGCCTGATTGACAGGGAGCAGTTCTTC.

J is TRBJ2-7 and V is TRBV2; D is unresolved. The V end was cut by 6 bases, the J end by 3 bases, with 12 bases between. The CDR3 spans 13 residues. CDR1 SNHLY and CDR2 FYNNEI come from the germline V gene. CDR3 bases: TGTGCCAGCAGATGGACCATATTCTACGAGCAGTACTTC. The encoded protein is CASRWTIFYEQYF.

The chain combines TRBV6-1 with TRBJ2-5; a weak D match, TRBD2 (6 bases). From germline, CDR1 is MNHNS and CDR2 SASEGT. The V and J ends lost 2 bases and 5 bases respectively, with 18 bases between them. This CDR3 is 16 amino acids long. CDR3 protein: CASSETKGTGGETQYF. Written as DNA, the CDR3 is TGTGCCAGCAGTGAAACAAAAGGGACTGGAGGGGAGACCCAGTACTTC.

This clone was observed a single time. V gene TRBV4-2 combines with J gene TRBJ1-1, with no clear D. Trimming shortened V by 3 bases and J by 6 bases, and 8 bases separated the two germline ends. The CDR3 totals 12 residues. The germline gives CDR1 LGHNA, CDR2 YNFKEQ. This CDR3 is CASSQTDSEAFF. The DNA of the CDR3 is TGTGCCAGCAGCCAGACGGACTCTGAAGCTTTCTTT.

The gene calls are TRBV4-1 and TRBJ2-5; no clear D. Germline V CDR1 and CDR2: MGHRA, YSYEKL. The CDR3 runs 15 residues. V was shortened by 1 base and J by 5 bases, with 14 bases between the two germline ends. The CDR3 DNA follows: TGCGCCAGCAGCCAAGTTTCTGGTTCGAGCGAGACCCAGTACTTC. This translates into CASSQVSGSSETQYF.

V and J are TRBV19 and TRBJ1-5; 10 positions match TRBD1. The CDR3 covers 15 residues. The J segment lost 4 bases and the V segment lost 5 bases, leaving 5 bases of the junction unmatched. CDR1 and CDR2 (germline): LNHDA, SQIVND (reference sequence). The CDR3 loop is CASSAGTGENQPQHF. The DNA for the CDR3 is TGTGCCAGTAGTGCCGGGACAGGGGAAAATCAGCCCCAGCATTTT.

This chain connects TRBV7-3 to TRBJ2-2, with unresolved D. The V end lost 5 bases, the J end lost 7 bases, and 11 bases lay between the germline ends. The germline V gene encodes CDR1 SGHTA and CDR2 FQGTGA. The CDR3 is made up of 13 amino acids. DNA of the CDR3: TGTGCCAGCAGCCCGATTCCCGGCGGGGAGCTGTTTTTT. Its protein product is CASSPIPGGELFF.

This chain uses TRBV23-1 with TRBJ1-1, with D tentatively TRBD1 (6 bases). TRBV23-1 is an ORF, with its function uncertain. The CDR3 consists of 15 residues. V shed 8 bases and J shed 3 bases, with 19 bases lying between them. As DNA, the CDR3 is TGCGCCAGCTCACTGCTGGACAGATACGACACTGAAGCTTTCTTT. The encoded protein is CASSLLDRYDTEAFF.

The gene calls are TRBV7-2 and TRBJ1-2, with D hard to call. This CDR3 has 15 residues. The germline CDR1 and CDR2 sequences are SGHTA and FQGNSA. Trimming took 5 bases from V and 8 from J, leaving 21 bases between them. The CDR3 nucleotides read TGTGCCAGCAGCCCCTCCCTGGAGGCCACCAGGGGCTACACCTTC. Protein sequence: CASSPSLEATRGYTF.

The V gene is TRBV4-3, the J gene TRBJ2-3; D may be TRBD2 (6 bases). Germline V gene data show CDR1 as LGHNA and CDR2 as YSLEER. The CDR3 loop spans 15 amino acids. V lost 4 bases to trimming and J lost 5 bases, with 16 bases between them. The CDR3 DNA follows: TGCGCCAGCAGCCCTCGCGGGGCCCTGGGAGATACGCAGTATTTT. Translated: CASSPRGALGDTQYF.

The chain recombines TRBV25-1 with TRBJ2-7; unclear D gene. CDR3 length: 14 residues. V gave up 0 bases and J gave up 3 bases, with 9 bases separating them. Germline loops: CDR1 MGHDK, CDR2 SYGVNS. The CDR3 sequence: CASSEYNSDYEQYF. In DNA, the CDR3 is TGTGCCAGCAGTGAATATAACAGCGACTACGAGCAGTACTTC.

This clone was detected only a few times. This chain links TRBV6-1 with TRBJ2-2, with 7 bases aligning to TRBD1. V was clipped by 4 bases and J by 1 base; unmatched bases: 3. This CDR3 contains 15 residues. Germline V gene data show CDR1 as MNHNS and CDR2 as SASEGT. The CDR3 bases are TGTGCCAGCAGTGGCCGGGACAGGAACACCGGGGAGCTGTTTTTT. Translation: CASSGRDRNTGELFF.

The CDR3, as DNA: TGCGCCAGCAAACCAGGGAGCAGGGACAACGAGCAGTACTTC. It yields the protein CASKPGSRDNEQYF. The V call is TRBV5-1, the J call TRBJ2-7, with D possibly being TRBD1 (6 bases). The CDR3 extends over 14 amino acids. Germline V lookup: CDR1 SGHRS, CDR2 YFSETQ. V lost 6 bases and J 5 bases, leaving 18 bases between the germline ends.

This sequence joins TRBV6-6 and TRBJ2-3; 11 bases align to TRBD2. V was pared by 7 bases and J by 4 bases, with 7 bases of the junction left unmatched. Germline CDR1 and CDR2: MNHNY and SVGAGI (reference sequence). The length of the CDR3 is 15 residues. The CDR3 region has the DNA TGTGCCAGCAACCCAACTAGCGGGGGTGCAGATACGCAGTATTTT. Its protein is CASNPTSGGADTQYF.

V and J are TRBV4-3 and TRBJ2-1, with D possibly TRBD1 on 5 matching bases. The germline V and J ends were trimmed by 0 bases and 6 bases, with 9 bases remaining between them. Per germline, CDR1 LGHNA and CDR2 YSLEER. The length of the CDR3 is 14 residues. The CDR3 coding sequence is TGCGCCAGCAGCCAAGATGGGGCTAGCAATGAGCAGTTCTTC. This translates into CASSQDGASNEQFF.

The chain has TRBV5-5 and TRBJ1-1, with D possibly matching TRBD1 (6 bases). The CDR3 sequence is 14 residues long. The ends were cut back, 3 bases at V and 7 bases at J, with 16 bases in the middle. Looked up from germline, CDR1 is SGHKS and CDR2 is YYEKEE (reference sequence). CDR3 in amino acids: CASSWAGASGEAFF. The CDR3 coding sequence is TGTGCCAGCAGCTGGGCGGGGGCCTCGGGTGAAGCTTTCTTT.

The rearrangement joins TRBV11-2 to TRBJ2-2; D possibly corresponds to TRBD1 (5 bases). Germline CDR1 SGHAT, CDR2 FQNNGV. V was shortened by 2 bases and J by 0 bases, with 10 bases between the two germline ends. The CDR3 consists of 16 residues. The CDR3 reads CASSLSRAANTGELFF. The CDR3 DNA is TGTGCCAGCAGCTTATCCAGGGCGGCGAACACCGGGGAGCTGTTTTTT.

The CDR3 is CSVGRGSEKLFF. The DNA of the CDR3 is TGCAGCGTTGGCAGGGGAAGTGAAAAACTGTTTTTT. The chain employs TRBV29-1 and TRBJ1-4; tentatively, D is TRBD1 (6 bases). Germline V gives CDR1 SQVTM, CDR2 ANQGSEA. V was shortened by 4 bases and J by 7 bases, with 10 bases between the two germline ends. The CDR3 contains 12 residues.

The chain uses TRBV6-5 and TRBJ1-2, with 10 nucleotides matching TRBD1. The germline V gene encodes CDR1 MNHEY and CDR2 SVGAGI. V gave up 5 bases and J gave up 5 bases; unmatched junction bases: 2. CDR3 size: 13 residues. CDR3 nucleotides: TGTGCCAGCAGTAGACAGGGGGCATATGGCTACACCTTC. Translating it yields CASSRQGAYGYTF.

V usage is TRBV6-1 and J usage is TRBJ1-5; TRBD1 matches 7 bases. The length of the CDR3 is 14 residues. Germline CDR1 is MNHNS and CDR2 is SASEGT. The V and J ends lost 4 bases and 4 bases, in that order; junction bases with no gene match: 4. CDR3 in amino acids: CASSGQGGNQPQHF. CDR3 in DNA: TGTGCCAGCAGTGGACAGGGTGGTAATCAGCCCCAGCATTTT.

This chain links TRBV9 with TRBJ2-2; D is undetermined. Germline values: CDR1 SGDLS, CDR2 YYNGEE. Trimming left V 2 bases short and J 8 bases short, with 13 bases between. This CDR3 has 14 amino acids. CDR3 region: CASSVRGSSGELFF. The CDR3, as DNA: TGTGCCAGCAGCGTCAGAGGAAGTTCGGGGGAGCTGTTTTTT.

This chain uses TRBV7-8 with TRBJ2-7; D is uncertain. The V and J ends lost 6 bases and 3 bases respectively, with 21 bases between them. CDR1 is SGHVS and CDR2 is FQNEAQ in the germline V gene. The CDR3 covers 16 residues. As DNA, the CDR3 is TGTGCCAGCAGTCATAAGGGCAGACTCCGGTTCTACGAGCAGTACTTC. Protein: CASSHKGRLRFYEQYF.

V usage is TRBV6-1 and J usage is TRBJ1-3; D is possibly TRBD1 (6 bases). This CDR3 has 15 amino acids. Germline CDR1 is MNHNS and CDR2 is SASEGT. V was cut by 0 bases and J by 4 bases, with 10 bases left in between. CDR3 DNA: TGTGCCAGCAGTGAAGCAACAGGGCGGGGAAACACCATATATTTT. Encoded protein: CASSEATGRGNTIYF.